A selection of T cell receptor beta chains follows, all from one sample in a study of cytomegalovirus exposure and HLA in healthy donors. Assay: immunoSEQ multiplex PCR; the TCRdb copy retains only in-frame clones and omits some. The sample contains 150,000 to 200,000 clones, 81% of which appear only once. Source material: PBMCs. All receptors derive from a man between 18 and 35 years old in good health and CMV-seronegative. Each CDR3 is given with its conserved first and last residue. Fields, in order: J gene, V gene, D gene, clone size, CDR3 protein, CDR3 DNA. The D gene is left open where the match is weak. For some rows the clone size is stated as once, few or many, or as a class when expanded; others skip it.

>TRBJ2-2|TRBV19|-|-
CATLGHSYAGELFF
TGTGCCACACTCGGACACTCTTACGCCGGGGAGCTGTTTTTT
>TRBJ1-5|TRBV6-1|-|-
CASSEGQINQPQHF
TGTGCCAGCAGTGAAGGACAAATCAATCAGCCCCAGCATTTT
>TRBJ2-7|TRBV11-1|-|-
CASSFPGDTLQYF
TGTGCCAGCAGCTTCCCCGGGGACACTTTGCAGTACTTC
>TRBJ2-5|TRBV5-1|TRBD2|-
CASSEVAGGSAQEQYF
TGCGCCAGCAGCGAAGTAGCGGGGGGGAGCGCGCAAGAGCAGTACTTC
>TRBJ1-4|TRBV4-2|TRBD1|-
CASSPGQGGEKLFF
TGTGCCAGCAGCCCCGGACAGGGAGGGGAAAAACTGTTTTTT
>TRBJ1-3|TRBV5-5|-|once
CASSSTGLRAGNTIYF
TGTGCCAGCAGCTCTACAGGGCTGAGAGCTGGAAACACCATATATTTT
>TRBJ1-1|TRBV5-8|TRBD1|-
CASSSQGTGNTEAFF
TGTGCCAGCAGCTCCCAAGGGACAGGGAACACTGAAGCTTTCTTT
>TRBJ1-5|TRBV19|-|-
CASKGEGHRNQPQHF
TGTGCCAGTAAGGGGGAGGGACACCGAAATCAGCCCCAGCATTTT
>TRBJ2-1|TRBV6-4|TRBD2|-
CASSDVAGANNEQFF
TGTGCCAGCAGTGACGTGGCGGGAGCTAACAATGAGCAGTTCTTC
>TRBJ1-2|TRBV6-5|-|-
CASSLRRTENYGYTF
TGTGCCAGCAGTTTAAGGAGGACAGAGAACTATGGCTACACCTTC
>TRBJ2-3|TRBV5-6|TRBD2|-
CASSLAPGLAGGPSDTQYF
TGTGCCAGCAGCTTGGCCCCGGGACTAGCGGGGGGGCCCTCAGATACGCAGTATTTT
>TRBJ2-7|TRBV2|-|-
CASSREGASYEQYF
TGTGCCAGCAGCCGGGAGGGGGCGTCCTACGAGCAGTACTTC
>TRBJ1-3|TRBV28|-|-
CASNPQTGFSGNTIYF
TGTGCCAGCAACCCTCAGACTGGGTTCTCTGGAAACACCATATATTTT
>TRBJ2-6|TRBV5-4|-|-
CASSFDTSGANVLTF
TGTGCCAGCAGCTTCGACACTTCTGGGGCCAACGTCCTGACTTTC
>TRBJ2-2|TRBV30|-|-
CAWSGAANTGELFF
TGTGCCTGGAGTGGGGCAGCGAACACCGGGGAGCTGTTTTTT
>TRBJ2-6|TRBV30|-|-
CAWSAGGPGANVLTF
TGTGCCTGGAGTGCAGGGGGGCCTGGGGCCAACGTCCTGACTTTC
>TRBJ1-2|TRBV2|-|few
CASTPVEDYGYTF
TGTGCCAGCACTCCGGTGGAGGACTATGGCTACACCTTC
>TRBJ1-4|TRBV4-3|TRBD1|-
CASSQMIQGTNEKLFF
TGCGCCAGCAGCCAAATGATACAGGGGACTAATGAAAAACTGTTTTTT
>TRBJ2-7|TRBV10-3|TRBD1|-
CAISEAGTGGYEQYF
TGTGCCATCAGTGAGGCCGGGACAGGGGGCTACGAGCAGTACTTC
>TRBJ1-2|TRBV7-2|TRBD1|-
CASSSGTGVDYGYTF
TGTGCCAGCAGCTCCGGGACAGGGGTGGATTATGGCTACACCTTC
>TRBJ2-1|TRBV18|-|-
CASSPPMQGGNEQFF
TGTGCCAGCTCACCACCGATGCAAGGGGGCAATGAGCAGTTCTTC
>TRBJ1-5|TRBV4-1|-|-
CASSGTPRGNQPQHF
TGCGCCAGCAGCGGCACCCCGAGGGGCAATCAGCCCCAGCATTTT
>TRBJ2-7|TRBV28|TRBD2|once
CASSFPGRGSYEQYF
TGTGCCAGCAGTTTTCCGGGGCGGGGGTCCTACGAGCAGTACTTC
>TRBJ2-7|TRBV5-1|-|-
CASSLGSQGVYEQYF
TGCGCCAGCAGCTTGGGGTCTCAAGGAGTCTACGAGCAGTACTTC
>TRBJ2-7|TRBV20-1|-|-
CSASGIYEQYF
TGCAGTGCCTCAGGAATTTACGAGCAGTACTTC
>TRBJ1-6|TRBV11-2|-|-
CASSLRNSPLHF
TGTGCCAGCAGCTTACGTAATTCACCCCTCCACTTT
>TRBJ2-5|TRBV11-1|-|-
CASSPRVVRDQETQYF
TGTGCCAGCAGCCCGCGGGTGGTACGGGACCAAGAGACCCAGTACTTC
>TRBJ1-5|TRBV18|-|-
CASSPPGQSSNQPQHF
TGTGCCAGCTCACCACCGGGCCAGAGCAGCAATCAGCCCCAGCATTTT
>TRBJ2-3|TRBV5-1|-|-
CASSLRQDYTDTQYF
TGCGCCAGCAGCTTGAGACAAGACTACACAGATACGCAGTATTTT
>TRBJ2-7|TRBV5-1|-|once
CASSLATGGNYEQYF
TGCGCCAGCAGCTTGGCTACAGGTGGGAACTACGAGCAGTACTTC
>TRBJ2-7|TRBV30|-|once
CAWTSRGSWEQYF
TGTGCCTGGACCTCCAGGGGATCGTGGGAGCAGTACTTC
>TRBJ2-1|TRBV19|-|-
CASSIEPGSKQFF
TGTGCCAGTAGTATAGAACCCGGTAGCAAGCAGTTCTTC